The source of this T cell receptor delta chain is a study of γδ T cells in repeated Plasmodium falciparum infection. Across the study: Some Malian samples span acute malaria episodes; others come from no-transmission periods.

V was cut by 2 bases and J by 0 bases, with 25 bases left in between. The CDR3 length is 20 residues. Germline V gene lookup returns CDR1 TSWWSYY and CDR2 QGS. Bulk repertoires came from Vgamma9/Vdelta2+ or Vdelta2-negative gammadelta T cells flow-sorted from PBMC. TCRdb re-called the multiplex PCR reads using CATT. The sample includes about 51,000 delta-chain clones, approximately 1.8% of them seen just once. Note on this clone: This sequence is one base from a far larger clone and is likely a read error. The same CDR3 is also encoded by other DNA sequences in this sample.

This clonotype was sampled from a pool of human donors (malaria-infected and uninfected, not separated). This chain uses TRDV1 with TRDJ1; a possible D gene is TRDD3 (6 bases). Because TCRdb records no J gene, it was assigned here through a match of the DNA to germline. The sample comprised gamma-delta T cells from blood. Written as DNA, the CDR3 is TGTGCTCTTGGGGAATCGGCCTACCTTATATTGGGGATCTACACCGATAAACTCATCTTT. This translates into CALGESAYLILGIYTDKLIF.